A selection of T cell receptor beta chains follows, all from one sample in a study of cytomegalovirus exposure and HLA in healthy donors. Assay used: immunoSEQ multiplex PCR; TCRdb lists only in-frame clones, some missing. Of 150,000 to 200,000 clones listed, approximately 78% are singletons. Sequencing was carried out using PBMCs. Receptors were obtained from a young woman in good health and CMV-seronegative. The CDR3 runs from the conserved cysteine through the conserved F or W. The D gene is left open where the match is weak. Only part of the rows carry a size: once, few, many, or a class if the clone is expanded.

CDR3	DNA	size	V	D	J
CASSVTSGGRVEQFF	TGTGCCAGCAGTGTTACTAGCGGGGGGCGAGTTGAGCAGTTCTTC	few	TRBV6-1	TRBD2	TRBJ2-1
CSVEDPGTATEAFF	TGCAGCGTTGAAGATCCCGGGACAGCCACTGAAGCTTTCTTT	-	TRBV29-1	TRBD1	TRBJ1-1
CASSSTSEETQYF	TGTGCCAGCAGCTCGACTAGCGAAGAGACCCAGTACTTC	-	TRBV7-9	TRBD2	TRBJ2-5
CASSHTQGSEQFF	TGTGCCAGCAGCCACACTCAGGGTAGTGAGCAGTTCTTC	few	TRBV4-2	-	TRBJ2-1
CASSFLTGDSYNEQFF	TGTGCCAGCAGCTTTCTGACAGGGGACTCCTACAATGAGCAGTTCTTC	many	TRBV7-6	TRBD1	TRBJ2-1
CASSLGGTGAYGYTF	TGCGCCAGCAGCTTGGGGGGGACAGGAGCCTATGGCTACACCTTC	-	TRBV5-1	TRBD1	TRBJ1-2
CASAGVIAYEQYF	TGTGCCAGTGCCGGCGTAATAGCTTACGAGCAGTACTTC	-	TRBV6-6	-	TRBJ2-7
CASSQPKGENTIYF	TGCGCCAGCAGCCAACCTAAAGGGGAAAACACCATATATTTT	few	TRBV4-1	-	TRBJ1-3
CATYHRGGRLQETQYF	TGTGCCACTTACCATCGGGGAGGACGCCTCCAAGAGACCCAGTACTTC	-	TRBV15	-	TRBJ2-5
CASSETPLGGGTGELFF	TGTGCCAGCAGTGAAACCCCATTGGGGGGGGGCACCGGGGAGCTGTTTTTT	-	TRBV6-1	TRBD2	TRBJ2-2
CASSRLGTGEETQYF	TGTGCCAGCAGTCGTTTGGGGACAGGAGAAGAGACCCAGTACTTC	-	TRBV28	TRBD1	TRBJ2-5
CASSFRARLPSSYNSPLHF	TGTGCCAGCAGTTTCCGAGCCCGCCTACCAAGCTCCTATAATTCACCCCTCCACTTT	-	TRBV27	-	TRBJ1-6
CASSTAVNTEAFF	TGTGCCAGCAGTACGGCGGTGAACACTGAAGCTTTCTTT	few	TRBV27	-	TRBJ1-1
CASSAYASYEQYF	TGTGCCAGCAGCGCCTATGCCTCCTACGAGCAGTACTTC	-	TRBV7-6	-	TRBJ2-7
CASSLGGSWYNEQFF	TGTGCCAGCAGCTTAGGGGGGAGTTGGTACAATGAGCAGTTCTTC	-	TRBV13	-	TRBJ2-1
CASSKGQVENQPQHF	TGTGCCAGCTCGAAGGGACAGGTCGAAAATCAGCCCCAGCATTTT	once	TRBV18	TRBD1	TRBJ1-5
CASSPFAGLNNEQFF	TGCGCCAGCAGCCCTTTTGCGGGGCTAAACAATGAGCAGTTCTTC	-	TRBV5-1	-	TRBJ2-1
CASSSWGVETQYF	TGTGCCAGCAGCAGTTGGGGAGTAGAGACCCAGTACTTC	-	TRBV6-5	-	TRBJ2-5
CTIAGGGSYNEQFF	TGCACCATTGCGGGGGGGGGCTCCTACAATGAGCAGTTCTTC	once	TRBV29-1	TRBD2	TRBJ2-1
CASSLEAGPWYEQYF	TGTGCCAGCAGCTTAGAGGCGGGTCCCTGGTACGAGCAGTACTTC	-	TRBV11-2	-	TRBJ2-7
CASSLGQGPQETQYF	TGTGCCAGCAGTTTAGGGCAGGGCCCCCAAGAGACCCAGTACTTC	-	TRBV27	-	TRBJ2-5
CASSTGQGRDEQYF	TGTGCCAGTAGTACGGGACAGGGGAGAGACGAGCAGTACTTC	-	TRBV19	TRBD1	TRBJ2-7
CASSYERGNIQYF	TGTGCCAGCAGTTACGAGCGGGGAAACATTCAGTACTTC	once	TRBV6-5	TRBD2	TRBJ2-4
CASSFLPGGSPDTQYF	TGTGCCAGCAGCTTCTTACCGGGGGGGAGCCCAGATACGCAGTATTTT	-	TRBV13	TRBD2	TRBJ2-3
CASSWDSQETQYF	TGTGCCAGCAGCTGGGACAGCCAAGAGACCCAGTACTTC	-	TRBV5-8	TRBD1	TRBJ2-5
CASSLGQENTEAFF	TGTGCCAGCAGCCTGGGACAAGAAAACACTGAAGCTTTCTTT	once	TRBV4-2	-	TRBJ1-1
CASWTGGPYEQYF	TGTGCCAGCTGGACAGGGGGCCCCTACGAGCAGTACTTC	-	TRBV27	TRBD1	TRBJ2-7
CASTDYGGGELFF	TGTGCCAGCACCGACTACGGGGGCGGGGAGCTGTTTTTT	once	TRBV6-1	-	TRBJ2-2
CASSIDNRGFYGYTF	TGTGCCAGTAGTATAGACAACAGGGGATTCTATGGCTACACCTTC	-	TRBV19	TRBD1	TRBJ1-2
CASSPTSGFHEQYF	TGTGCCAGCAGTCCGACTAGCGGGTTCCACGAGCAGTACTTC	-	TRBV7-2	TRBD2	TRBJ2-7
CASSGNTGGVKFF	TGCGCCAGCAGCGGGAATACGGGAGGAGTAAAGTTCTTC	-	TRBV10-2	TRBD2	TRBJ2-1
CASSPWGEGPQETQYF	TGTGCCAGCAGCCCCTGGGGGGAGGGCCCCCAAGAGACCCAGTACTTC	-	TRBV13	TRBD2	TRBJ2-5
CASSQFQLRDSEAFF	TGTGCCAGCAGCCAATTCCAGCTCCGGGACAGTGAAGCTTTCTTT	-	TRBV14	TRBD1	TRBJ1-1
CASSLQGGSGNTIYF	TGTGCCAGCTCACTCCAGGGGGGCTCTGGAAACACCATATATTTT	once	TRBV18	TRBD1	TRBJ1-3
CASSVGTGTEPLHF	TGTGCCAGCAGCGTGGGGACAGGGACGGAACCCCTCCACTTT	-	TRBV9	TRBD1	TRBJ1-6
CASSPGQGRNQPQHF	TGTGCCAGCAGTCCAGGACAGGGGCGCAATCAGCCCCAGCATTTT	-	TRBV28	TRBD1	TRBJ1-5
CSARLAATGELFF	TGCAGCGCCAGACTAGCAGCTACCGGGGAGCTGTTTTTT	-	TRBV29-1	TRBD2	TRBJ2-2
CASSPGTGGTEAFF	TGTGCCAGCAGCCCAGGGACAGGGGGCACTGAAGCTTTCTTT	-	TRBV11-2	TRBD1	TRBJ1-1
CASRQQGWGYTF	TGTGCCAGTAGGCAACAGGGTTGGGGCTACACCTTC	few	TRBV19	-	TRBJ1-2
CASSQLETGRNTEAFF	TGTGCCAGCTCACAGCTGGAGACAGGGCGGAACACTGAAGCTTTCTTT	-	TRBV18	TRBD1	TRBJ1-1
CASSLVADGKAQYF	TGCGCCAGCAGCTTGGTAGCGGATGGAAAGGCCCAGTACTTC	-	TRBV5-1	-	TRBJ2-5
CASSFRTGGLNQPQHF	TGTGCCAGCAGCTTCCGGACAGGGGGTTTAAATCAGCCCCAGCATTTT	-	TRBV5-8	TRBD1	TRBJ1-5
CAWSGWSGPDYGYTF	TGTGCCTGGAGTGGATGGTCAGGCCCTGACTATGGCTACACCTTC	-	TRBV30	-	TRBJ1-2
CASSSLVQGAGNTIYF	TGTGCCAGCAGCTCATTGGTCCAGGGGGCAGGAAACACCATATATTTT	-	TRBV11-3	TRBD1	TRBJ1-3
CASSLGSLGTEAFF	TGTGCCAGCAGCTTAGGGTCCCTAGGTACTGAAGCTTTCTTT	-	TRBV7-9	-	TRBJ1-1